The 17 T cell receptor beta chains given below trace back to one sample, sequenced in a study of blood T cell repertoires in COVID-19. Profiling relied on immunoSEQ multiplex PCR, and the TCRdb table lists in-frame clones only, not all of them. The table records under 250,000 clones, about 86% of them present only once. The sequencing sample was made of peripheral blood. Receptor source: a woman in her 30s who had recovered from COVID-19.

This clone occurred a few times. The chain employs TRBV6-5 and TRBJ1-1; D ambiguous. V was shortened by 7 bases and J by 1 base, with 10 bases between the two germline ends. This CDR3 spans 13 amino acids. CDR1 and CDR2 (germline): MNHEY, SVGAGI. CDR3 loop: CASNQRGNTEAFF. CDR3 bases: TGTGCCAGCAACCAACGGGGGAACACTGAAGCTTTCTTT.

This clone was observed a handful of times. The chain carries TRBV5-1 and TRBJ2-5; D unresolved. There are 15 residues in the CDR3. Per germline, CDR1 SGHRS and CDR2 YFSETQ. The V gene lost 4 bases and the J gene lost 2 bases, with 15 bases spanning the gap. CDR3 sequence (DNA): TGCGCCAGCAGCGAAGAGGCCATCGGGCAAGAGACCCAGTACTTC. Encoded protein: CASSEEAIGQETQYF.

The CDR3 DNA sequence: TGTGCCAGCAGTTTTTTAGCGGGTGGGGAGACCCAGTACTTC. Its translation is CASSFLAGGETQYF. The chain links TRBV28 to TRBJ2-5, with 7 bases matching TRBD2. Trimming at V came to 3 bases and at J to 5 bases, leaving 6 bases not matched to a gene. CDR1 is MDHEN and CDR2 is SYDVKM in the germline V gene. The length of the CDR3 is 14 residues.

This clone was observed a few times. CDR3 nucleotides: TGTGCCAGCAGTGGACAGGTCAATAGCAATCAGCCCCAGCATTTT. Protein: CASSGQVNSNQPQHF. The chain links TRBV6-2 or TRBV6-3 to TRBJ1-5; 7 nucleotides match TRBD1. CDR3 length equals 15 residues. The J segment lost 0 bases and the V segment lost 5 bases, leaving 4 bases of the junction unmatched. Germline V gene lookup returns CDR1 MNHEY and CDR2 SVGEGT.

The rearrangement links TRBV7-9 to TRBJ2-5, with TRBD1 as a possible D gene (5 bases). Trimming pared 2 bases from V and 5 bases from J, leaving 12 bases between. This CDR3 is built from 14 residues. Germline CDR1 SEHNR, CDR2 FQNEAQ (reference sequence). The CDR3 coding sequence is TGTGCCAGCAGCTTACAGGGTAAAGGGGAGACCCAGTACTTC. Translating gives CASSLQGKGETQYF.

The rearrangement uses TRBV27 and TRBJ2-5, with D tentatively TRBD2 (6 bases). CDR3 size: 13 residues. Per germline, CDR1 MNHEY and CDR2 SMNVEV (reference sequence). With 6 bases removed from V and 2 bases from J, the gap between germline ends came to 10 bases. The CDR3 DNA follows: TGTGCCAGCAGCTACGGGGGTCAAGAGACCCAGTACTTC. It codes for CASSYGGQETQYF.

The chain joins TRBV7-3 to TRBJ2-2, with D maybe TRBD2 (5 bases). CDR1 and CDR2 (germline): SGHTA, FQGTGA. V shed 5 bases and J shed 10 bases, with 17 bases lying between them. The CDR3 covers 14 residues. The CDR3 reads CASSVRGPKEELFF. The CDR3 DNA reads TGTGCCAGCAGCGTACGAGGGCCTAAGGAGGAGCTGTTTTTT.

This clone was counted once. This sample also contains other DNA sequences that code for the same CDR3. This chain links TRBV19 with TRBJ1-2; D gene unclear. Germline CDR1 LNHDA, CDR2 SQIVND (reference sequence). CDR3 length equals 12 residues. Between the trimmed V and J ends, which lost 1 base and 5 bases, there was a span of 5 bases. This CDR3 reads CASSIARYGYTF. Here the CDR3 DNA reads TGTGCCAGTAGTATAGCCAGGTATGGCTACACCTTC.

The V gene is TRBV6-5, the J gene TRBJ2-3; 10 positions match TRBD2. This CDR3 has 15 amino acids. The germline V gene has CDR1 MNHEY and CDR2 SVGAGI. Trimming removed 6 bases from V and 4 bases from J; junction bases left unmatched: 7. The CDR3 nucleotides read TGTGCCAGCAGCCAAGCGGGAGGGCCCGCAGATACGCAGTATTTT. Its protein is CASSQAGGPADTQYF.

This clone was counted a few times. The chain carries TRBV6-1 and TRBJ2-7, with TRBD1 matching over 9 bases. Germline trimming cut 3 bases from V and 4 bases from J; bases unmatched to any gene: 4. Per germline, CDR1 MNHNS and CDR2 SASEGT. CDR3 length: 14 amino acids. The CDR3 is CASSETGGRYEQYF. Here the CDR3 DNA reads TGTGCCAGCAGTGAGACAGGGGGTAGGTACGAGCAGTACTTC.

This clone has only one observation. The rearrangement links TRBV3-1 (or the pseudogene TRBV3-2) to TRBJ2-1; TRBD2 agrees at 9 bases. CDR3 size: 16 residues. Germline V gives CDR1 LGHDT, CDR2 YNNKEL (reference sequence). J lost 8 bases, V lost 1 base, and 9 bases had no gene match. The CDR3 region is CASSQVSGRPGDEQFF. In DNA form, the CDR3 reads TGTGCCAGCAGCCAAGTAAGCGGGAGGCCCGGGGATGAGCAGTTCTTC.

This clone was picked up one time. The chain employs TRBV6-1 and TRBJ2-7; 9 nucleotides match TRBD2. The CDR3 has 16 residues. In germline, CDR1 is MNHNS, CDR2 SASEGT. Trimming at V came to 2 bases and at J to 6 bases, leaving 11 bases not matched to a gene. As DNA, the CDR3 is TGTGCCAGCAGTGAATTTGCGGGAGGGCCAAGAGTCGAGCAGTACTTC. Translation: CASSEFAGGPRVEQYF.

This sequence joins TRBV9 and TRBJ1-1; D is unclear. V was trimmed by 4 bases and J by 0 bases, leaving 16 bases between them. CDR3 length equals 16 residues. Germline CDR1 SGDLS, CDR2 YYNGEE. The CDR3 is CASSLAGSPMNTEAFF. The CDR3, as DNA: TGTGCCAGCAGCCTTGCGGGCAGCCCAATGAACACTGAAGCTTTCTTT.

The genes are TRBV4-1 and TRBJ2-7, with D unclear. The CDR3 length is 15 residues. The germline V gene encodes CDR1 MGHRA and CDR2 YSYEKL. V was trimmed by 5 bases and J by 0 bases, leaving 14 bases between them. The CDR3 protein is CASSTRRRSSYEQYF. The DNA of the CDR3 is TGCGCCAGCAGCACTCGGCGCCGGAGCTCCTACGAGCAGTACTTC.

V gene TRBV11-3 combines with J gene TRBJ2-1; D remains ambiguous. Germline V lookup: CDR1 SGHNT, CDR2 YENEEA. V was pared by 4 bases and J by 0 bases, with 13 bases between. The CDR3 covers 16 residues. The CDR3, as DNA: TGTGCCAGCAGCTCCGGTTTGCTCGACTCCTACAATGAGCAGTTCTTC. Residues: CASSSGLLDSYNEQFF.

This chain joins TRBV18 and TRBJ1-3; D not certain. This CDR3 is 18 amino acids long. CDR1 is KGHSH, CDR2 LQKENI, per germline. V dropped 4 bases and J dropped 0 bases, with 19 bases sitting between them. CDR3 in amino acids: CASSRNVGLTISGNTIYF. CDR3 DNA: TGTGCCAGCTCACGAAATGTCGGACTCACGATCTCTGGAAACACCATATATTTT.

The chain links TRBV29-1 to TRBJ2-3, with 7 bases lining up with TRBD2. Per the germline V gene, CDR1 is SQVTM and CDR2 is ANQGSEA. V shed 4 bases and J 3 bases; nucleotides not matched to a gene: 7. This CDR3 is 14 amino acids long. For the CDR3, the DNA is TGCAGCGTTGTAAGAGGGAGGGCAACAGATACGCAGTATTTT. Amino acids: CSVVRGRATDTQYF.